This T cell receptor (beta chain) was sequenced for a study of cytomegalovirus exposure and HLA in healthy donors. Whole-study results and caveats: For cytomegalovirus status, the classifier reportedly gave diagnoses with high specificity and sensitivity. CMV antigen specificity was confirmed in vitro for three CMV-associated chains. Cytomegalovirus association was listed for approximately 150 TCR beta chains.

Using immunoSEQ multiplex PCR, the repertoire was profiled, and TCRdb retains in-frame clones only, with some absent. The profile covers under 300,000 clones, with around 87% appearing a single time and 0.3% to 0.4% taken by the ten largest. Concerning this clone itself: What it recognizes is unknown.

What was sequenced was PBMCs. The clonotype originates from a woman under 30 in good health and CMV-seronegative.

This CDR3 reads CASSLRQGETQYF. For the CDR3, the DNA is TGTGCCAGCAGCCTCAGACAGGGGGAGACCCAGTACTTC. V and J are TRBV9 and TRBJ2-5, with 8 bases matching TRBD1. CDR1 and CDR2 (germline): SGDLS, YYNGEE. Unmatched junction bases numbered 4, after V lost 4 bases and J lost 5 bases. This CDR3 is 13 amino acids long.